The 18 T cell receptor beta chains reported below all come from one sample, sequenced in a study of cytomegalovirus exposure and HLA in healthy donors. The PCR contained 60 Vbeta and 13 Jbeta primers. Profiled with immunoSEQ multiplex PCR; TCRdb holds only in-frame clones, not every one. This sample has 160,000 or so clones; about four fifths occur once, and the top ten carry approximately 7%. Sequencing input: PBMCs. These receptors all come from a young woman in good health and CMV-seropositive.

This clone turned up a few times. The chain couples TRBV5-1 to TRBJ2-1; weak D call: TRBD1 (6 bases). V shed 4 bases and J shed 6 bases, with 11 bases lying between them. CDR1 SGHRS and CDR2 YFSETQ come from the germline V gene. The CDR3 runs to 13 residues. The CDR3 bases are TGCGCCAGCAGCCCCGGGACAACCAATGAGCAGTTCTTC. This translates into CASSPGTTNEQFF.

This clone showed up just a few times. The chain employs TRBV5-6 and TRBJ2-7; no clear D gene. The V gene lost 0 bases and the J gene lost 4 bases, with 14 bases spanning the gap. This CDR3 has 15 amino acids. Germline-derived CDR1 and CDR2 are SGHDT and YYEEEE. CDR3 loop: CASSLDGGGRYEQYF. CDR3 DNA sequence: TGTGCCAGCAGCTTGGACGGCGGCGGCCGATACGAGCAGTACTTC.

The V and J genes are TRBV4-2 and TRBJ2-3; 7 bases align to TRBD2. This CDR3 has 14 residues. Germline V gene sequence: CDR1 LGHNA, CDR2 YNFKEQ. Germline trimming cut 11 bases from V and 0 bases from J; bases unmatched to any gene: 8. The CDR3 nucleotides are TGTGCCTGCGGGAGAGTTGCTAGCACAGATACGCAGTATTTT. Its translation is CACGRVASTDTQYF.

The chain recombines TRBV6-5 with TRBJ1-2; D remains unclear. Looked up from germline, CDR1 is MNHEY and CDR2 is SVGAGI. This CDR3 spans 14 amino acids. Trimming took off 4 bases at V and 7 bases at J, with 16 bases between the two ends. This CDR3 is CASSSSVYGGGYTF. The CDR3 region has the DNA TGTGCCAGCAGTTCCTCCGTCTACGGAGGTGGCTACACCTTC.

The chain couples TRBV19 to TRBJ1-3; 7 bases match TRBD1. CDR3 size: 14 residues. Per the germline V gene, CDR1 is LNHDA and CDR2 is SQIVND (reference sequence). With 6 bases clipped from V and 3 bases from J, the junction kept 5 bases outside the gene matches. Here the CDR3 reads CASRPQGFGNTIYF. The CDR3 region has the DNA TGTGCCAGTAGACCACAGGGGTTTGGAAACACCATATATTTT. Together with reference TRBV19 and TRBJ1-3, the CDR3 gives the full variable domain: DGGITQSPKYLFRKEGQNVTLSCEQNLNHDAMYWYRQDPGQGLRLIYYSQIVNDFQKGDIAEGYSVSREKKESFPLTVTSAQKNPTAFYLCASRPQGFGNTIYFGEGSWLTVV.

The rearrangement uses TRBV6-4 and TRBJ1-5, with D hard to call. V was clipped by 4 bases and J by 5 bases, with 9 bases between them. The CDR3 runs 13 residues. Germline CDR1 MRHNA, CDR2 SNTAGT. CDR3 sequence reads: CASSVRVDQPQHF. In nucleotides, the CDR3 is TGTGCCAGCAGTGTACGGGTCGATCAGCCCCAGCATTTT.

The J gene is TRBJ1-5, the V gene TRBV19; 7 positions agree with TRBD1. The junction had 9 bases not matched to a gene; V was cut back by 7 bases and J by 0 bases. Per the germline V gene, CDR1 is LNHDA and CDR2 is SQIVND (reference sequence). The CDR3 consists of 16 residues. Written as DNA, the CDR3 is TGTGCCAGTACGGTAATGGACAGGCATAGCAATCAGCCCCAGCATTTT. Its protein is CASTVMDRHSNQPQHF.

The V call is TRBV2, the J call TRBJ1-3; D is unresolved. V dropped 6 bases and J dropped 0 bases, with 12 bases sitting between them. Germline V gene data show CDR1 as SNHLY and CDR2 as FYNNEI. This CDR3 has 15 residues. CDR3 nucleotides: TGTGCCAGCAGAAGACGGGAGATCTCTGGAAACACCATATATTTT. Translating gives CASRRREISGNTIYF.

The V and J genes are TRBV7-9 and TRBJ2-2; D is unresolved. CDR3 length: 14 residues. V was trimmed by 2 bases and J by 3 bases, leaving 7 bases between them. The germline CDR1 and CDR2 sequences are SEHNR and FQNEAQ (reference sequence). CDR3 protein: CASSLRVDTGELFF. The CDR3 region has the DNA TGTGCCAGCAGCTTACGGGTTGACACCGGGGAGCTGTTTTTT.

This sequence joins TRBV29-1 and TRBJ2-5, with a weak D call TRBD2 (5 bases). The CDR3 loop spans 13 amino acids. Trimming left V 1 base short and J 7 bases short, with 13 bases between. Germline V gives CDR1 SQVTM, CDR2 ANQGSEA. CDR3 loop: CSVEGQKRGTQYF. The CDR3 nucleotides are TGCAGCGTTGAAGGACAAAAACGGGGGACCCAGTACTTC. Complete variable domain (other parts from reference TRBV29-1 and TRBJ2-5): SAVISQKPSRDICQRGTSLTIQCQVDSQVTMMFWYRQQPGQSLTLIATANQGSEATYESGFVIDKFPISRPNLTFSTLTVSNMSPEDSSIYLCSVEGQKRGTQYFGPGTRLLVL.

The rearrangement uses TRBV5-1 and TRBJ2-7; D ambiguous. The CDR3 sequence is 15 residues long. The V gene's germline CDR1 is SGHRS and CDR2 YFSETQ. The ends were cut back, 0 bases at V and 0 bases at J, with 10 bases in the middle. The CDR3 region is CASSLEAASSYEQYF. In nucleotides, the CDR3 is TGCGCCAGCAGCTTGGAGGCAGCGAGCTCCTACGAGCAGTACTTC.

This chain uses TRBV7-2 with TRBJ1-5; 8 positions agree with TRBD1. V was pared by 4 bases and J by 5 bases, with 4 bases of the junction left unmatched. Germline-derived CDR1 and CDR2 are SGHTA and FQGNSA. The CDR3 is 14 residues long. The CDR3 protein is CASSSSTGDQPQHF. Written as DNA, the CDR3 is TGTGCCAGCAGCTCATCGACAGGGGATCAGCCCCAGCATTTT.

The chain recombines TRBV2 with TRBJ2-1; 9 bases align to TRBD2. The germline V gene has CDR1 SNHLY and CDR2 FYNNEI. The CDR3 is 17 amino acids. Trimming cost V 0 bases and J 3 bases; bases outside gene matches: 6. The chain's CDR3 is CASSEAPSGAHYNEQFF. The CDR3 nucleotides are TGTGCCAGCAGTGAAGCACCTAGCGGGGCTCACTACAATGAGCAGTTCTTC.

The rearrangement joins TRBV7-9 to TRBJ1-2, with D unresolved. This CDR3 spans 18 amino acids. Trimming removed 1 base from V and 0 bases from J, with 18 bases in between. Germline V lookup: CDR1 SEHNR, CDR2 FQNEAQ (reference sequence). CDR3 bases: TGTGCCAGCAGCTTAGTGGCGGGTAGGGCTGGGTCTAACTATGGCTACACCTTC. It yields the protein CASSLVAGRAGSNYGYTF.

This clone was counted only a few times. The chain has TRBV7-9 and TRBJ2-3; D not resolved. Germline CDR1 is SEHNR and CDR2 is FQNEAQ (reference sequence). This CDR3 region has 12 residues. V lost 5 bases and J lost 8, with 11 bases in between. The CDR3 loop is CASSLRPGTQYF. For the CDR3, the DNA is TGTGCCAGCAGCCTCCGACCGGGTACGCAGTATTTT.

This sequence joins TRBV7-2 and TRBJ2-5; D remains unclear. The CDR3 contains 14 residues. V dropped 7 bases and J dropped 3 bases, with 15 bases sitting between them. CDR1 and CDR2 from the germline V gene are SGHTA and FQGNSA. The CDR3 DNA sequence: TGTGCCAGCAAATCGGAGACGGCGGAAGAGACCCAGTACTTC. It codes for CASKSETAEETQYF.

This clone was detected a few times. This sequence joins TRBV6-5 and TRBJ1-5, with D perhaps matching TRBD1 (6 bases). This CDR3 is 15 amino acids long. Trimming took 5 bases from V and 3 from J, leaving 14 bases between them. Germline values: CDR1 MNHEY, CDR2 SVGAGI. The CDR3 protein is CASSAQTGYNQPQHF. CDR3 in DNA: TGTGCCAGCAGTGCTCAGACAGGCTACAATCAGCCCCAGCATTTT.

The genes are TRBV9 and TRBJ1-1; 9 bases agree with TRBD1. This CDR3 contains 15 residues. CDR1 SGDLS and CDR2 YYNGEE come from the germline V gene. V dropped 2 bases and J dropped 5; count of bases not matched to a gene: 7. CDR3 region: CASSVLGQGGTEAFF. As DNA, the CDR3 is TGTGCCAGCAGCGTTTTGGGACAGGGTGGAACTGAAGCTTTCTTT.